Detailed here is one T cell receptor (beta chain). Its target is unknown. While unrecorded immune exposures were likely, the donors were nominally healthy when sampled. The PCR ran on 60 Vbeta and 13 Jbeta primers. Some clones are missing from TCRdb's copy, which holds only in-frame ones; the method was immunoSEQ multiplex PCR. The sample consists of 120,000 or so clones, over 70% of them appearing once. With 3 bases removed from V and 5 bases from J, the gap between germline ends came to 11 bases. The CDR3 is 13 residues long. Germline CDR1 SGHVS, CDR2 FNYEAQ. This record belongs to a study of cytomegalovirus exposure and HLA in healthy donors. Study-wide points: Within an earlier analysis, most TCR beta V segments proved productive either about 90% or about 30% of the time. The HLA-A and HLA-B alleles of most subjects were reportedly predicted accurately from TCR beta sequences. Most observed TCR sequences were rare, whereas some public TCRs were detected in many donors.

The sample taken for sequencing was PBMCs. The sequence came from a woman in her forties or fifties in good health and CMV-seronegative. The J gene is TRBJ2-7, the V gene TRBV7-6, with D maybe TRBD2 (5 bases). The CDR3, as DNA: TGTGCCAGCAGCTTTTCTCGGGGAGACGAGCAGTACTTC. Translating it yields CASSFSRGDEQYF.